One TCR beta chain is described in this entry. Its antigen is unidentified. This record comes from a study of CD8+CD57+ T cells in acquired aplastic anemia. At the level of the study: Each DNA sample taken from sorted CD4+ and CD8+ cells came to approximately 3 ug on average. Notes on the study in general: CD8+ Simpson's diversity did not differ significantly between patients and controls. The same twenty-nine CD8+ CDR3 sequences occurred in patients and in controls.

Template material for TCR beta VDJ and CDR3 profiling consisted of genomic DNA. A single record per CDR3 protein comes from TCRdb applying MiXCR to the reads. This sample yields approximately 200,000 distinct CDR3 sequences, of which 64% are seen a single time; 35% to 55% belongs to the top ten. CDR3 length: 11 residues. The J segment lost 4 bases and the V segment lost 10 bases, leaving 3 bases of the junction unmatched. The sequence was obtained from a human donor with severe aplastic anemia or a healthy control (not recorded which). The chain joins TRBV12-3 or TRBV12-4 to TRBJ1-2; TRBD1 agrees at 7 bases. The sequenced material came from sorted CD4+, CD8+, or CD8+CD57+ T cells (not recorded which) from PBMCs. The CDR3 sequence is CATGQSYGYTF. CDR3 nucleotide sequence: TGTGCCACGGGACAGTCCTATGGCTACACCTTC.